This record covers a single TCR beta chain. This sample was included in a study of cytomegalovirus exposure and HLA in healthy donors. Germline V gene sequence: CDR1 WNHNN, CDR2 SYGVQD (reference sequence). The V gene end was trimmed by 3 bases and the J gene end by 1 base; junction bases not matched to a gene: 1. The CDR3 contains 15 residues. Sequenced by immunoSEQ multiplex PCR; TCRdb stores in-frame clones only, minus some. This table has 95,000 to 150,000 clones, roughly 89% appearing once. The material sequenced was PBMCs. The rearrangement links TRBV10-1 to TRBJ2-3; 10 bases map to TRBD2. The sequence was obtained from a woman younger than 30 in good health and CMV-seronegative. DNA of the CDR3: TGCGCCAGCAGTGACCTAGCGGGGGGCACAGATACGCAGTATTTT. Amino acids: CASSDLAGGTDTQYF.